Presented here are 21 T cell receptor beta chains from one specimen sequenced in a study of blood T cell repertoires in COVID-19. Some clones are missing from TCRdb's copy, which holds only in-frame ones; the method was immunoSEQ multiplex PCR. This table has roughly 51,000 clones, 80% to 90% appearing once. Material for sequencing was peripheral blood. The receptors originated from a man aged 45-65 years with active COVID-19.

V and J are TRBV5-6 and TRBJ1-3; D perhaps matches TRBD1 (5 bases). Germline V gene sequence: CDR1 SGHDT, CDR2 YYEEEE. CDR3 length: 14 residues. V lost 4 bases and J lost 0, with 8 bases in between. CDR3 protein: CASSRQLSGNTIYF. CDR3 in DNA: TGTGCCAGCAGCAGACAGCTCTCTGGAAACACCATATATTTT.

The rearrangement uses TRBV7-9 and TRBJ1-2; 7 bases are a match to TRBD1. Germline loops: CDR1 SEHNR, CDR2 FQNEAQ (reference sequence). CDR3 length: 12 residues. V lost 5 bases and J lost 6; bases outside the gene matches: 3. The CDR3 nucleotides read TGTGCCAGCAGCGACAGGGAAAATGGCTACACCTTC. Translated: CASSDRENGYTF.

The genes are TRBV19 and TRBJ2-6; a weak D match, TRBD1 (6 bases). V was trimmed by 7 bases and J by 2 bases, leaving 18 bases between them. Per the germline V gene, CDR1 is LNHDA and CDR2 is SQIVND (reference sequence). This CDR3 has 17 residues. DNA of the CDR3: TGTGCCAGTACCGACCGAACAGGGTTTGCTGGGGCCAACGTCCTGACTTTC. Translating gives CASTDRTGFAGANVLTF.

V usage is TRBV19 and J usage is TRBJ1-1, with D uncertain. The CDR3 is 12 amino acids. The V gene's germline CDR1 is LNHDA and CDR2 SQIVND (reference sequence). V was cut by 7 bases and J by 4 bases, with 10 bases left in between. The CDR3 sequence is CASTYSGTEAFF. The CDR3 bases are TGTGCCAGTACTTACTCTGGCACTGAAGCTTTCTTT.

The chain is built from TRBV4-1 and TRBJ2-1; 11 nucleotides agree with TRBD2. CDR3 size: 16 residues. The J segment lost 7 bases and the V segment lost 5 bases, leaving 10 bases of the junction unmatched. From germline, CDR1 is MGHRA and CDR2 YSYEKL. CDR3 in DNA: TGCGCCAGCAGCTCATCCCCTAGCGGGGGGTTTAATGAGCAGTTCTTC. Translation gives CASSSSPSGGFNEQFF.

The chain carries TRBV2 and TRBJ2-7, with 11 bases fitting TRBD1. The V segment lost 6 bases and the J segment 4 bases; nucleotides outside the gene matches: 5. There are 14 residues in the CDR3. Germline V gene lookup returns CDR1 SNHLY and CDR2 FYNNEI. CDR3 sequence (DNA): TGTGCCAGCAGCCGGGACAGGGGGGTGTACGAGCAGTACTTC. Protein: CASSRDRGVYEQYF.

This clone has a single count. The chain joins TRBV6-2 or TRBV6-3 to TRBJ2-3, with D possibly being TRBD1 (5 bases). Germline V CDR1 and CDR2: MNHEY, SVGEGT. The V and J ends lost 0 bases and 5 bases respectively, with 9 bases between them. This CDR3 spans 14 amino acids. CDR3 in amino acids: CASSYSSQGDTQYF. The CDR3 region has the DNA TGTGCCAGCAGTTACTCCTCCCAGGGAGATACGCAGTATTTT.

This clone was counted between two and nine times. V and J are TRBV4-1 and TRBJ2-6, with 7 nucleotides matching TRBD2. Per germline, CDR1 MGHRA and CDR2 YSYEKL. The CDR3 extends over 17 amino acids. V dropped 3 bases and J dropped 4; count of bases not matched to a gene: 9. The CDR3 region has the DNA TGCGCCAGCAGCCATCCGTGGGGAGGGTCCGGGGCCAACGTCCTGACTTTC. Amino acids: CASSHPWGGSGANVLTF.

In this sample, this clone turned up a few times. The chain uses TRBV2 and TRBJ1-1; no clear D gene. There are 12 residues in the CDR3. V lost 7 bases, J lost 4 bases, and 10 bases lay in between. The germline V gene has CDR1 SNHLY and CDR2 FYNNEI. In nucleotides, the CDR3 is TGTGCCAGCACGCGGGGAACCACTGAAGCTTTCTTT. It is translated as CASTRGTTEAFF.

This clone was picked up one time. This chain uses TRBV4-1 with TRBJ1-1, with 9 bases identical to TRBD1. CDR1 is MGHRA, CDR2 YSYEKL, per germline. The CDR3 runs 15 residues. V shed 6 bases, J shed 4 bases, and the junction held 9 bases outside the gene matches. The DNA of the CDR3 is TGCGCCAGCAGACCGGGACAGGGTGCCCCCACTGAAGCTTTCTTT. Translated: CASRPGQGAPTEAFF.

This chain links TRBV28 with TRBJ2-5, with 11 bases that match TRBD1. Germline V gene lookup returns CDR1 MDHEN and CDR2 SYDVKM. The CDR3 totals 15 residues. With V trimmed by 5 bases and J by 5 bases, 7 bases remained unmatched. This CDR3 is CASSLRDRGLETQYF. The CDR3 region has the DNA TGTGCCAGCAGTCTCCGGGACAGGGGGTTGGAGACCCAGTACTTC.

The chain links TRBV6-6 to TRBJ2-1; perhaps TRBD1 as D (6 bases). CDR3 length: 14 residues. Germline-derived CDR1 and CDR2 are MNHNY and SVGAGI (reference sequence). V was trimmed by 3 bases and J by 5 bases, leaving 11 bases between them. CDR3 in DNA: TGTGCCAGCAGTTATCCCTACAGGGACAATGAGCAGTTCTTC. This sequence encodes CASSYPYRDNEQFF.

The chain employs TRBV7-2 and TRBJ1-2, with D unresolved. This CDR3 has 15 amino acids. Trimming left V 0 bases short and J 0 bases short, with 8 bases between. CDR1 SGHTA and CDR2 FQGNSA come from the germline V gene. The CDR3 sequence is CASSLAGTPNYGYTF. The DNA for the CDR3 is TGTGCCAGCAGCTTAGCGGGCACGCCTAACTATGGCTACACCTTC.

This clone was detected a few times. V and J are TRBV13 and TRBJ2-6, with D possibly matching TRBD1 (5 bases). Germline-derived CDR1 and CDR2 are PRHDT and FYEKMQ (reference sequence). The CDR3 has 16 amino acids. The ends were cut back, 5 bases at V and 0 bases at J, with 11 bases in the middle. CDR3 sequence: CASSVRGFSGANVLTF. CDR3 coding DNA: TGTGCCAGCAGCGTTAGGGGTTTCTCTGGGGCCAACGTCCTGACTTTC.

V is TRBV9 and J is TRBJ1-1; TRBD1 might be the D (6 bases). CDR3 length: 16 residues. Germline V CDR1 and CDR2: SGDLS, YYNGEE. With 3 bases removed from V and 0 bases from J, the gap between germline ends came to 15 bases. CDR3 DNA: TGTGCCAGCAGCGCCTCCACAGGGTTAATGAACACTGAAGCTTTCTTT. Translation gives CASSASTGLMNTEAFF.

The chain uses TRBV6-5 and TRBJ1-1, with D unclear. Germline V gene data show CDR1 as MNHEY and CDR2 as SVGAGI. V lost 4 bases and J lost 0, with 15 bases in between. The CDR3 runs to 16 residues. The CDR3 DNA reads as TGTGCCAGCAGTTTAATGGGCGGGCGCATGAACACTGAAGCTTTCTTT. The encoded protein is CASSLMGGRMNTEAFF.

The V call is TRBV5-1, the J call TRBJ2-5; possibly TRBD2 for D (6 bases). Germline values: CDR1 SGHRS, CDR2 YFSETQ. The CDR3 covers 16 residues. Trimming left V 3 bases short and J 5 bases short, with 20 bases between. Here the CDR3 reads CASSSSTGYGGETQYF. CDR3 in DNA: TGCGCCAGCAGCTCCTCCACAGGTTATGGAGGGGAGACCCAGTACTTC.

The chain carries TRBV9 and TRBJ2-1; D may be TRBD2 (6 bases). This CDR3 is 14 amino acids long. CDR1 and CDR2 (germline): SGDLS, YYNGEE. Trimming pared 1 base from V and 8 bases from J, leaving 13 bases between. The CDR3 nucleotides are TGTGCCAGCAGCGTAATTGGAGGGGTTGATGAGCAGTTCTTC. It specifies CASSVIGGVDEQFF.

The chain employs TRBV7-8 and TRBJ2-7; 7 bases agree with TRBD1. This CDR3 is built from 15 residues. Germline CDR1 is SGHVS and CDR2 is FQNEAQ. Trimming cost V 1 base and J 2 bases; bases outside gene matches: 5. The CDR3 DNA follows: TGTGCCAGCAGCTTAGGAAGACAGGGCACCTACGAGCAGTACTTC. Translation: CASSLGRQGTYEQYF.

This clone occurred once. The V and J genes are TRBV2 and TRBJ2-1; D perhaps matches TRBD1 (6 bases). The V end was cut by 8 bases, the J end by 4 bases, with 15 bases between. CDR3 length: 14 residues. Per germline, CDR1 SNHLY and CDR2 FYNNEI. Here the CDR3 DNA reads TGTGCCAGCTGGGCGGACAGCGGATACAATGAGCAGTTCTTC. Protein: CASWADSGYNEQFF.

CDR3 nucleotides: TGTGCCACCAGCAGAGGTCAACGGGAGGGAGGGCAAGAGACCCAGTACTTC. Protein: CATSRGQREGGQETQYF. The chain employs TRBV15 and TRBJ2-5; 8 bases fit TRBD2. Per germline, CDR1 LNHNV and CDR2 YYDKDF (reference sequence). Losses at the gene ends were 1 base for V and 2 bases for J; bases not matched to a gene: 9. The CDR3 has 17 residues.